The 11 T cell receptor beta chains below all came from one sample that was sequenced in a study of Graves' ophthalmopathy and Graves' hyperthyroidism. RNA transcripts were the source from which TCR beta CDR3 regions were amplified. HTBI primers were used in a first-round RT-PCR, which preceded a second-round multiplex PCR. TCRdb ran MiXCR on the multiplex PCR reads and lists one entry per CDR3 protein. The sample lists some 1.1 million distinct CDR3 sequences, less than 45% occurring once. Source material: peripheral blood or thyroid tissue (not recorded which). The receptors were gathered from an adult man with Graves' hyperthyroidism.

The V gene is TRBV20-1, the J gene TRBJ1-1; maybe TRBD1 (6 bases). CDR3 length equals 15 residues. Trimming took off 5 bases at V and 6 bases at J, with 22 bases between the two ends. From germline, CDR1 is DFQATT and CDR2 SNEGSKA (reference sequence). CDR3 in DNA: TGCAGTGCTGAAGTACAGGGTTCTCGGGTACCTGAAGCTTTCTTT. This codes for CSAEVQGSRVPEAFF.

This clonotype was counted ten times or more. The gene calls are TRBV10-3 and TRBJ1-1; D is possibly TRBD1 (6 bases). The CDR3 length is 14 residues. V was shortened by 6 bases and J by 5 bases, with 16 bases between the two germline ends. Looked up from germline, CDR1 is ENHRY and CDR2 is SYGVKD. CDR3 nucleotide sequence: TGTGCCATCAGACCACAGGGAGGTGGAACTGAAGCTTTCTTT. Translation: CAIRPQGGGTEAFF.

This clonotype was seen at least ten times. The chain uses TRBV19 and TRBJ2-7; the match to TRBD1 covers 7 bases. Per the germline V gene, CDR1 is LNHDA and CDR2 is SQIVND (reference sequence). The V and J ends lost 11 bases and 4 bases, in that order; junction bases with no gene match: 14. This CDR3 contains 14 residues. The CDR3 DNA follows: TGTGCCGCCAGTAGTACGGACAGGAAGTACGAGCAGTACTTC. It encodes CAASSTDRKYEQYF.

The genes are TRBV29-1 and TRBJ1-5; D gene ambiguous. The CDR3 has 15 residues. The V end was cut by 4 bases, the J end by 1 base, with 14 bases between. The V gene's germline CDR1 is SQVTM and CDR2 ANQGSEA. The DNA of the CDR3 is TGCAGCGTTGGACACGGCGGCATAAGCAATCAGCCCCAGCATTTT. Protein: CSVGHGGISNQPQHF.

The chain is built from TRBV5-1 and TRBJ2-7, with 12 bases lining up with TRBD2. Germline CDR1 is SGHRS and CDR2 is YFSETQ. The V gene end was trimmed by 1 base and the J gene end by 2 bases; junction bases not matched to a gene: 1. CDR3 length: 15 residues. The CDR3 coding sequence is TGCGCCAGCAGCTTGCCTAGCGGGGGGGCCTACGAGCAGTACTTC. Residues: CASSLPSGGAYEQYF.

Comment on this clonotype: This could be a read error, since a much larger clone is one nucleotide away. This chain joins TRBV11-1 and TRBJ1-5, with 8 bases lining up with TRBD1. Per germline, CDR1 SGHAT and CDR2 FQDESV (reference sequence). CDR3 length equals 16 residues. CDR3 coding DNA: TGTGCCGGCAGCTTAGCTTACAGGGGGAGCAATCAGCCCCAGCATTTT. This sequence encodes CAGSLAYRGSNQPQHF.

This clonotype was seen a handful of times. The J gene is TRBJ1-2, the V gene TRBV14, with 7 nucleotides matching TRBD1. The CDR3 has 15 amino acids. Germline lookup yields CDR1 SGHDN and CDR2 FVKESK. With 4 bases clipped from V and 4 bases from J, the junction kept 9 bases outside the gene matches. CDR3 sequence reads: CASSPSRGLAYGYTF. CDR3 nucleotides: TGTGCCAGCAGCCCTAGTAGGGGGCTAGCCTATGGCTACACCTTC.

This chain uses TRBV7-2 with TRBJ2-5; D ambiguous. This CDR3 has 14 residues. The germline CDR1 and CDR2 sequences are SGHTA and FQGNSA. The germline V and J ends were trimmed by 6 bases and 0 bases, with 11 bases remaining between them. DNA for the CDR3: TGTGCCAGCAGTTACGGTGGGGACCAAGAGACCCAGTACTTC. It yields the protein CASSYGGDQETQYF.

V gene TRBV10-3 combines with J gene TRBJ1-1; D possibly corresponds to TRBD1 (5 bases). CDR1 is ENHRY, CDR2 SYGVKD, per germline. The CDR3 spans 16 residues. Trimming shortened V by 5 bases and J by 1 base, and 17 bases separated the two germline ends. The CDR3 loop is CAISPHGGRTNTEAFF. The CDR3 DNA sequence: TGTGCCATCAGTCCCCATGGGGGACGGACGAACACTGAAGCTTTCTTT.

In this sample, this clonotype turned up many times. The V call is TRBV19, the J call TRBJ1-4, with a possible D match to TRBD1 (5 bases). Germline CDR1 is LNHDA and CDR2 is SQIVND (reference sequence). The CDR3 length is 16 residues. Trimming cost V 6 bases and J 0 bases, with 14 bases left between them. This CDR3 is CASSIEQVATNEKLFF. The CDR3 bases are TGTGCCAGTAGCATCGAACAGGTTGCAACTAATGAAAAACTGTTTTTT.

Of note for this clonotype: Here the CDR3 omits its conserved ending phenylalanine or tryptophan, so a read error is the likely source. No DNA is shown, since the ends of the CDR3 on it are uncertain; the CDR3 is the one TCRdb lists. The chain's CDR3 is CATSRDGGR. The J gene is TRBJ2-2, the V gene TRBV15; the D call of TRBD1 is as the table states it, not checked on the DNA. The CDR3 has 9 residues if both end residues are counted. CDR1 is LNHNV, CDR2 YYDKDF, per germline (reference sequence).